This T cell receptor beta chain is drawn from a study of blood T cell repertoires in COVID-19. On the study more broadly: Nucleic acid was either cDNA or gDNA, and it came from T cells, B-cell-depleted T cells, or PBMCs.

The CDR3 is 15 amino acids. Germline lookup yields CDR1 MRHNA and CDR2 SNTAGT. The J segment lost 5 bases and the V segment lost 5 bases, leaving 10 bases of the junction unmatched. The assay was immunoSEQ multiplex PCR, and TCRdb's table has in-frame clones only and misses some. The sample lists a few hundred thousand clones; roughly 85% were seen once. This chain joins TRBV6-4 and TRBJ1-2; the match to TRBD1 covers 8 bases. The specimen sequenced was peripheral blood. The receptor was derived from a human donor in a cohort sampled during active COVID-19. The CDR3, as DNA: TGTGCCAGCAGTCAGGACAGGGCCGCCAATTATGGCTACACCTTC. Protein: CASSQDRAANYGYTF.